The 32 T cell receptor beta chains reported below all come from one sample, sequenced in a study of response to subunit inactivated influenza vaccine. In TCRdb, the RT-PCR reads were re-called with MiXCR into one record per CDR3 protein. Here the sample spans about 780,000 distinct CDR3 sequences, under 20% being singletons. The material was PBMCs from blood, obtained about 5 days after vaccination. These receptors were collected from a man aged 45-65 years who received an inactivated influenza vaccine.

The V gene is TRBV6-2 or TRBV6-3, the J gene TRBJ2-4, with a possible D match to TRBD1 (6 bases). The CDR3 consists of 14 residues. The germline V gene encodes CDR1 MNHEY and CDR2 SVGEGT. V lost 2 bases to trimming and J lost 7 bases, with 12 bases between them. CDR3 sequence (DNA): TGTGCCAGCAGTTACGGGCAGGGGCTGAACATTCAGTACTTC. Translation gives CASSYGQGLNIQYF.

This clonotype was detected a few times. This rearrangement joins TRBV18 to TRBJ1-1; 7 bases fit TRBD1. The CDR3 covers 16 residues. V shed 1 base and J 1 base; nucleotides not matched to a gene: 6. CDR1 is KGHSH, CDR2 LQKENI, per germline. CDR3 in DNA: TGTGCCAGCTCACCACAGGGGGCTAGAGGGAACACTGAAGCTTTCTTT. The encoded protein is CASSPQGARGNTEAFF.

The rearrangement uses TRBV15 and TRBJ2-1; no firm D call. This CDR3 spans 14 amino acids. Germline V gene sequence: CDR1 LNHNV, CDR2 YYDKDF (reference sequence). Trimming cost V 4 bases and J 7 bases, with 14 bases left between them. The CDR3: CATSIDGSWNEQFF. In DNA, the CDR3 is TGTGCCACCAGCATAGACGGGTCATGGAATGAGCAGTTCTTC.

The CDR3 DNA follows: TGTGCCAGCAGCTTAGTAGCCCCCAGGGGGCACGAGCAGTACTTC. Amino acid sequence: CASSLVAPRGHEQYF. The chain links TRBV7-2 to TRBJ2-7; TRBD1 aligns across 8 bases. The V and J ends lost 1 base and 5 bases, in that order; junction bases with no gene match: 7. CDR3 length: 15 residues. Per germline, CDR1 SGHTA and CDR2 FQGNSA.

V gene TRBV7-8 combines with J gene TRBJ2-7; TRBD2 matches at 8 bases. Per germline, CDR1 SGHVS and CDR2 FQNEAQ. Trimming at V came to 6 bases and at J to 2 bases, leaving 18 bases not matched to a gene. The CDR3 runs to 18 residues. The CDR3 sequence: CASSRSTSGLPRAYEQYF. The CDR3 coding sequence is TGTGCCAGCAGTCGAAGTACTAGCGGTCTCCCTCGGGCCTACGAGCAGTACTTC.

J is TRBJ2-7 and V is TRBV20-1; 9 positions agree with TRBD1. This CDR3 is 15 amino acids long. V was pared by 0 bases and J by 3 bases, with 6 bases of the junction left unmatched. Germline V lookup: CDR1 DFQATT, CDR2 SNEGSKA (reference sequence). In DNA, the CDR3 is TGCAGTGCTAGAGATCAGGACAGGGGAAGCTACGAGCAGTACTTC. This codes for CSARDQDRGSYEQYF.

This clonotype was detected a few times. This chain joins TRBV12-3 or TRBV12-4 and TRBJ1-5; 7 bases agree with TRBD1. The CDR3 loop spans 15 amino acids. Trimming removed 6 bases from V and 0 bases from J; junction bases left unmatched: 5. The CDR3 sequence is CASRRTGDSNQPQHF. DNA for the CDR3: TGTGCCAGCAGACGGACAGGCGATAGCAATCAGCCCCAGCATTTT.

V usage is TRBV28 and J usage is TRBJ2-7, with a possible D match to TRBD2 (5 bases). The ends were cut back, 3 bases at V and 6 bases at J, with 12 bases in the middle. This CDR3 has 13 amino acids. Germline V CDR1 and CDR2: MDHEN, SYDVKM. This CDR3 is CASSFGVAAEQYF. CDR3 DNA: TGTGCCAGCAGTTTCGGGGTGGCAGCCGAGCAGTACTTC.

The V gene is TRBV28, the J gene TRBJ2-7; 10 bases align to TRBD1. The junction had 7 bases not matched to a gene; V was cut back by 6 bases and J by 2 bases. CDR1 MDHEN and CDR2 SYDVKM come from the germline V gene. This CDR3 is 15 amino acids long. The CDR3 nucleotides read TGTGCCAGCAGGCTTAGACAGGGGGCTGCCTACGAGCAGTACTTC. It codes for CASRLRQGAAYEQYF.

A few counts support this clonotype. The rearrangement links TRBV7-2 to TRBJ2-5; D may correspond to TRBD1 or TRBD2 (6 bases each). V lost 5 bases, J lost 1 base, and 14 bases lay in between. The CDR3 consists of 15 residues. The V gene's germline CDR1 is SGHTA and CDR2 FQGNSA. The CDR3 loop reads CASSAGHLSQETQYF. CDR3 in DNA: TGTGCCAGCAGCGCGGGACACTTAAGCCAAGAGACCCAGTACTTC.

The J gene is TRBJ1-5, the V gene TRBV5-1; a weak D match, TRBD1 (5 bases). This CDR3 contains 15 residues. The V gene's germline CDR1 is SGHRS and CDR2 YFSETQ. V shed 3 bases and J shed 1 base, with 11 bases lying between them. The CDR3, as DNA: TGCGCCAGCAGCTCAAGCCCAGGGAGCAATCAGCCCCAGCATTTT. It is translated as CASSSSPGSNQPQHF.

The chain's CDR3 is CASSQGTSETQYF. For the CDR3, the DNA is TGTGCCAGCAGCCAAGGGACTAGCGAGACCCAGTACTTC. J is TRBJ2-5 and V is TRBV14; 8 bases agree with TRBD2. This CDR3 spans 13 amino acids. V lost 1 base, J lost 5 bases, and 0 bases stayed unmatched. Germline V CDR1 and CDR2: SGHDN, FVKESK. The full variable domain, in which reference TRBV14 and TRBJ2-5 provide the parts outside the CDR3, is EAGVTQFPSHSVIEKGQTVTLRCDPISGHDNLYWYRRVMGKEIKFLLHFVKESKQDESGMPNNRFLAERTGGTYSTLKVQPAELEDSGVYFCASSQGTSETQYFGPGTRLLVL.

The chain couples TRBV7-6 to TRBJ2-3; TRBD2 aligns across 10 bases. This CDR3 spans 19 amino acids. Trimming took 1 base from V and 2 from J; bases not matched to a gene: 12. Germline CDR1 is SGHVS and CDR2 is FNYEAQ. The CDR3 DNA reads TGTGCCAGCAGCTTAGTCCTTTCGGCTAGCGGGGGACCCACAGATACGCAGTATTTT. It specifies CASSLVLSASGGPTDTQYF.

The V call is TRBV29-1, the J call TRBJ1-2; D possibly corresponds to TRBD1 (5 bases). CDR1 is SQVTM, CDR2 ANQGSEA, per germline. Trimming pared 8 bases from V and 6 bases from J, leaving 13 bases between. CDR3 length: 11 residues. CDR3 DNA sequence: TGCAGCACCCGGGACCTAGATGGCTACACCTTC. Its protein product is CSTRDLDGYTF.

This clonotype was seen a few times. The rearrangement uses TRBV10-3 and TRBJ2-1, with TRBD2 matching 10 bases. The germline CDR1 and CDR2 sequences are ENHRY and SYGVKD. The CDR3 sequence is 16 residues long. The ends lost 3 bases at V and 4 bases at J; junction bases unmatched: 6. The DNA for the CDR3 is TGTGCCATCAGTGACGGAGGACTAGCGGAGTACAATGAGCAGTTCTTC. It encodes CAISDGGLAEYNEQFF.

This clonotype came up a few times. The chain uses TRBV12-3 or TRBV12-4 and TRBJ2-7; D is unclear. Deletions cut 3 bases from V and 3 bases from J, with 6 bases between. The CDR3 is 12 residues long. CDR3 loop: CASSFAFYEQYF. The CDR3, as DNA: TGTGCCAGCAGTTTCGCCTTCTACGAGCAGTACTTC.

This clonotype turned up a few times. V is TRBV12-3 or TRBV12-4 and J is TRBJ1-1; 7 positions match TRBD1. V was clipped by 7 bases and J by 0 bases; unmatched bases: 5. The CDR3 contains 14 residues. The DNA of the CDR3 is TGTGCCAGCACCCGGACAGGTATGAACACTGAAGCTTTCTTT. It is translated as CASTRTGMNTEAFF.

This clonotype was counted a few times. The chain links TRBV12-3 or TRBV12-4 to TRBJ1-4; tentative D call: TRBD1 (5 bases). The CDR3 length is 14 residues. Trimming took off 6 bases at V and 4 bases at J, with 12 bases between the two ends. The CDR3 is CASSRDGLNEKLFF. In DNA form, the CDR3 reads TGTGCCAGCAGCAGGGACGGCCTTAATGAAAAACTGTTTTTT.

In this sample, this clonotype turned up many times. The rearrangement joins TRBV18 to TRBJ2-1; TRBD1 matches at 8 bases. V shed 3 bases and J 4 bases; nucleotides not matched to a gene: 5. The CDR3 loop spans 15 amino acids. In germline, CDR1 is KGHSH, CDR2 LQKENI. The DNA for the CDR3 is TGTGCCAGCTCACCCGGGACAGGTATATACAATGAGCAGTTCTTC. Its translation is CASSPGTGIYNEQFF.

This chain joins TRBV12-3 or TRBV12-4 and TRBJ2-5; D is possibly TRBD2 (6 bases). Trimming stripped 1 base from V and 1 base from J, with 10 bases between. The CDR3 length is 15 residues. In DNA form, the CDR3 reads TGTGCCAGCAGTTTAGGGGGGGTCTTCCAAGAGACCCAGTACTTC. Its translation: CASSLGGVFQETQYF.

The CDR3 DNA reads TGCGCCAGCAGTGACGGCACAACTAATCCAAACATTCAGTACTTC. Amino acid sequence: CASSDGTTNPNIQYF. The chain is built from TRBV5-1 and TRBJ2-4, with D unclear. V lost 5 bases and J lost 6, with 18 bases in between. Germline CDR1 SGHRS, CDR2 YFSETQ. The length of the CDR3 is 15 residues. The whole variable domain, filled in from reference TRBV5-1 and TRBJ2-4, reads KAGVTQTPRYLIKTRGQQVTLSCSPISGHRSVSWYQQTPGQGLQFLFEYFSETQRNKGNFPGRFSGRQFSNSRSEMNVSTLELGDSALYLCASSDGTTNPNIQYFGAGTRLSVL.

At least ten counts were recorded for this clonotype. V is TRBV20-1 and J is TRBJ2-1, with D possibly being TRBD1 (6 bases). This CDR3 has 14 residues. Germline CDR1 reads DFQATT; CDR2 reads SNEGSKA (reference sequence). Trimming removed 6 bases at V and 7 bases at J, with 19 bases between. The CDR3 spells CSATGTLRNNEQFF. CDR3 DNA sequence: TGCAGTGCAACCGGGACACTGAGGAATAATGAGCAGTTCTTC.

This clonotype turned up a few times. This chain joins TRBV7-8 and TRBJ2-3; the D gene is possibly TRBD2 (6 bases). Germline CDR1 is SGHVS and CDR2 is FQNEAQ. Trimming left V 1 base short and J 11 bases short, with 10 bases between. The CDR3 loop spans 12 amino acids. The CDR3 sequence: CASSLDRDLQYF. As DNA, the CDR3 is TGTGCCAGCAGCTTAGACCGGGACTTGCAGTATTTT.

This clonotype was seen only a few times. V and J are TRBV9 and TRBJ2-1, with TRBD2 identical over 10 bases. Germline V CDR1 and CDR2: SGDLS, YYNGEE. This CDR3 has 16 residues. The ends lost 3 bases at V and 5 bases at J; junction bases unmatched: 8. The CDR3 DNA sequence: TGTGCCAGCAGCGGTCCATGGACTAGCGGACACAATGAGCAGTTCTTC. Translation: CASSGPWTSGHNEQFF. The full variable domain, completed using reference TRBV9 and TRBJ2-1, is DSGVTQTPKHLITATGQRVTLRCSPRSGDLSVYWYQQSLDQGLQFLIQYYNGEERAKGNILERFSAQQFPDLHSELNLSSLELGDSALYFCASSGPWTSGHNEQFFGPGTRLTVL.

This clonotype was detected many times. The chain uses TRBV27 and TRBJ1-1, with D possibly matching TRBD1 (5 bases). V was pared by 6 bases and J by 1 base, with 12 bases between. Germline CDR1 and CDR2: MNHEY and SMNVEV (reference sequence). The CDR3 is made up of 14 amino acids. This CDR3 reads CASSPGTPNTEAFF. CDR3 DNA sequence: TGTGCCAGCAGCCCCGGGACTCCGAACACTGAAGCTTTCTTT.

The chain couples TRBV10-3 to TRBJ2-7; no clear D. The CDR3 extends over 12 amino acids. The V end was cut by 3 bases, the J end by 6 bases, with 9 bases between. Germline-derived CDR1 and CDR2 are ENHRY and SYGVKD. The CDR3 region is CAISDLEREQYF. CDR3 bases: TGTGCCATCAGTGATCTTGAACGCGAGCAGTACTTC.

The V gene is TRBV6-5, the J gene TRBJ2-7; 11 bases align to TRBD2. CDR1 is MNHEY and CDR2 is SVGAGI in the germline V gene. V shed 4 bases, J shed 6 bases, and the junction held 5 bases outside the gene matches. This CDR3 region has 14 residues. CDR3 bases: TGTGCCAGCAGTTCTAGCGGGAGGTTAGCCGAGCAGTACTTC. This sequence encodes CASSSSGRLAEQYF.

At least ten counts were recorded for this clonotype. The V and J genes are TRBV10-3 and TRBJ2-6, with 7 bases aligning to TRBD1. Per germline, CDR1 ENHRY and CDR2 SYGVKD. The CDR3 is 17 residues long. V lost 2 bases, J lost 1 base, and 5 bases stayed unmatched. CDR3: CAISEGTVLSGANVLTF. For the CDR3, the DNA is TGTGCCATCAGTGAGGGGACAGTACTTTCTGGGGCCAACGTCCTGACTTTC.

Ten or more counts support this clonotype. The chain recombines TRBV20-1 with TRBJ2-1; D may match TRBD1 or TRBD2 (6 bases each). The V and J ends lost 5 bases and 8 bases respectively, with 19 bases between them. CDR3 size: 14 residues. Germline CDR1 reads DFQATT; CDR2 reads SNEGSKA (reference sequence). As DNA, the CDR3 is TGCAGTGCTCCACTAGGGGGGTTTGTAGATGAGCAGTTCTTC. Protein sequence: CSAPLGGFVDEQFF.

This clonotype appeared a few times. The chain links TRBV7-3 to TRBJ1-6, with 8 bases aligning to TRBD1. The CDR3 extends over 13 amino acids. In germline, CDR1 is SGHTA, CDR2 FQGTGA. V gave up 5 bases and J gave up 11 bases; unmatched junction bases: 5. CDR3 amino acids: CASSKDRGTPLHF. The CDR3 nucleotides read TGTGCCAGCAGCAAAGACAGGGGAACACCCCTCCACTTT. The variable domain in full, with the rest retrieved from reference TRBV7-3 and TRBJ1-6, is GAGVSQTPSNKVTEKGKYVELRCDPISGHTALYWYRQSLGQGPEFLIYFQGTGAADDSGLPNDRFFAVRPEGSVSTLKIQRTERGDSAVYLCASSKDRGTPLHFGNGTRLTVT.

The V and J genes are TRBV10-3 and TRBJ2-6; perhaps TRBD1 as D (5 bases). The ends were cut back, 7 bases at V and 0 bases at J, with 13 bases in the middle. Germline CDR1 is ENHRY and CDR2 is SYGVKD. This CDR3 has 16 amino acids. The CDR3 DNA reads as TGTGCCATCACAGCCCAGGGTCTCTCTGGGGCCAACGTCCTGACTTTC. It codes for CAITAQGLSGANVLTF.

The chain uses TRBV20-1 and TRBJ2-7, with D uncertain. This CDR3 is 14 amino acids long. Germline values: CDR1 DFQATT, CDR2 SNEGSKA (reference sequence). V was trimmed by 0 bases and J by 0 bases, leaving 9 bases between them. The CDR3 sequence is CSARDLLVSYEQYF. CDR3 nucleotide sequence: TGCAGTGCTAGAGATCTTTTAGTCTCCTACGAGCAGTACTTC.